The clone carrying this TCR beta chain was counted only a few times. The antigen is unknown. This sample is drawn from a study of identical twins. The V end was cut by 1 base, the J end by 3 bases, with 10 bases between. The CDR3 runs 15 residues. CDR1 and CDR2 from the germline V gene are MNHEY and SVGAGI. Overall study findings and caveats: A lower insertion count was a feature of abundant cord blood beta clonotypes, with no such feature in memory repertoires.

TCRdb re-analysed the 5' RACE reads in MiXCR, keeping a single row per CDR3 protein. Of 450,000 or so distinct CDR3 sequences in the sample, around 24% were seen once. These data also featured in a second study, about T cells expressing NK-cell markers. That paper states: Within several experiments, an anti-gamma-delta TCR antibody kept the sorting limited to alpha-beta TCR T cells.

The sample taken for sequencing was CD4+ T cells sorted from blood. The V gene is TRBV6-5, the J gene TRBJ2-4; D possibly matches TRBD1 or TRBD2 (5 bases each). The sequence was collected from a woman younger than 35 in good health. CDR3 amino acids: CASSYWGSGKNIQYF. CDR3 nucleotide sequence: TGTGCCAGCAGTTACTGGGGGTCGGGCAAAAACATTCAGTACTTC.